The rows below give T cell receptor beta chains drawn from one sample of a study of blood T cell repertoires in COVID-19. TCRdb's copy holds only in-frame clones and misses some; the assay was immunoSEQ multiplex PCR. This repertoire shows some 150,000 clones, approximately 80% found once; its top ten account for about 16%. What was sequenced was PBMCs or T cells enriched from blood (not recorded which). These receptors all come from a man aged 50-59 years who had recovered from COVID-19. The CDR3 runs from the conserved cysteine through the conserved F or W. Fields, in order: CDR3 protein, CDR3 DNA, J gene, D gene, V gene, clone size. A D gene is named only where the DNA matches it firmly. Size is stated for part of the rows, as once, few or many counts, or as a class when the clone is expanded.

CSIRDRENYGYTF | TGCAGCATCCGGGACAGGGAAAACTATGGCTACACCTTC | TRBJ1-2 | TRBD1 | TRBV29-1 | .
CAWRTGGTATGNTIYF | TGTGCCTGGAGGACTGGGGGGACAGCAACTGGAAACACCATATATTTT | TRBJ1-3 | TRBD1 | TRBV30 | few
CASSLAGGEYGYTF | TGCGCCAGCAGCTTGGCCGGGGGTGAATATGGCTACACCTTC | TRBJ1-2 | . | TRBV5-1 | .
CASSFGTGPDQPQHF | TGTGCCAGCAGCTTCGGAACAGGGCCCGATCAGCCCCAGCATTTT | TRBJ1-5 | . | TRBV7-9 | once
CASSLRGVNTEAFF | TGTGCCAGCAGTTTAAGGGGCGTGAACACTGAAGCTTTCTTT | TRBJ1-1 | . | TRBV28 | .
CASTNGDSNSPLHF | TGTGCCAGCACTAACGGGGACAGTAATTCACCCCTCCACTTT | TRBJ1-6 | TRBD1 | TRBV6-5 | .
CASSLGLSYNEQFF | TGTGCCAGTAGTTTGGGGCTCTCCTACAATGAGCAGTTCTTC | TRBJ2-1 | . | TRBV19 | .
CASSSIVTGRPGELFF | TGTGCCAGCAGCTCGATTGTGACAGGGCGTCCGGGGGAGCTGTTTTTT | TRBJ2-2 | TRBD1 | TRBV7-2 | few
CASSLVVAGVNEQFF | TGTGCCAGCAGCTTGGTGGTAGCGGGGGTAAATGAGCAGTTCTTC | TRBJ2-1 | TRBD2 | TRBV7-2 | .
CASSGRRDGTGELFF | TGCGCCAGCAGTGGTCGGAGGGATGGGACCGGGGAGCTGTTTTTT | TRBJ2-2 | . | TRBV10-1 | many
CASSLGQANTEAFF | TGTGCCAGCAGCTTAGGACAGGCGAACACTGAAGCTTTCTTT | TRBJ1-1 | . | TRBV7-9 | .
CASRLEKTGELYEQYF | TGTGCAAGTCGCTTAGAAAAGACAGGGGAACTCTACGAGCAGTACTTC | TRBJ2-7 | . | TRBV12-2 | .
CASSPTGGYNSPLHF | TGCGCCAGCAGCCCGACAGGGGGTTATAATTCACCCCTCCACTTT | TRBJ1-6 | TRBD1 | TRBV4-1 | .
CASSYRTGTGAYEQYF | TGTGCCAGCAGTTACAGAACCGGGACAGGGGCATACGAGCAGTACTTC | TRBJ2-7 | TRBD1 | TRBV6-2/TRBV6-3 | .
CASSHPQITDTQYF | TGCGCCAGCAGCCACCCTCAGATCACAGATACGCAGTATTTT | TRBJ2-3 | . | TRBV5-1 | .
CASSYNRVWGNQPQHF | TGTGCCAGTAGTTATAACAGGGTCTGGGGCAATCAGCCCCAGCATTTT | TRBJ1-5 | . | TRBV19 | .
CACRNRDRLYEQYF | TGTGCCTGTCGGAACCGGGACAGGCTCTACGAGCAGTACTTC | TRBJ2-7 | TRBD1 | TRBV30 | few
CASSLYPRGLTGNTIYF | TGTGCCAGCAGTTTATACCCCAGAGGGCTTACTGGAAACACCATATATTTT | TRBJ1-3 | . | TRBV28 | .
CASSTVNTEAFF | TGTGCCAGCTCAACAGTGAACACTGAAGCTTTCTTT | TRBJ1-1 | . | TRBV18 | .
CASSLGGLARTQYF | TGTGCCAGCAGCTTAGGGGGGCTAGCAAGGACCCAGTACTTC | TRBJ2-5 | . | TRBV11-2 | .
CASRPSGQGRSGYTF | TGTGCCAGCCGACCGTCGGGACAGGGGCGAAGTGGCTACACCTTC | TRBJ1-2 | TRBD1 | TRBV6-5 | .
CATSRDRPDTQYF | TGTGCCACCAGCAGAGATCGTCCAGATACGCAGTATTTT | TRBJ2-3 | . | TRBV15 | .